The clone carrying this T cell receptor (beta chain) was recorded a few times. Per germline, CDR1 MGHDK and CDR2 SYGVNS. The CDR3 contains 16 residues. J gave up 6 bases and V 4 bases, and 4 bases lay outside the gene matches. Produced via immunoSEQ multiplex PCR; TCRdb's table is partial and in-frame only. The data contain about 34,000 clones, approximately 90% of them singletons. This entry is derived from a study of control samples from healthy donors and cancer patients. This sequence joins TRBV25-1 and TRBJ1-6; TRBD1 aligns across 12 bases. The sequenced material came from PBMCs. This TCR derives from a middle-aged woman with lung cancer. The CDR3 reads CASSGTGQGANSPLHF. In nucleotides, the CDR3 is TGTGCCAGCAGTGGAACGGGACAGGGGGCTAATTCACCCCTCCACTTT.